This T cell receptor beta chain comes out of a study of T cell clones after liver transplantation. Study details: A pre-transplant mixed lymphocyte reaction with TCRbeta sequencing defined graft-donor-reactive clones followed in post-transplant blood.

There are 16 residues in the CDR3. Germline CDR1 reads MNHEY; CDR2 reads SMNVEV (reference sequence). J was trimmed by 3 bases and V by 5 bases; bases with no gene match: 11. Profiling relied on immunoSEQ multiplex PCR, and the TCRdb table lists in-frame clones only, not all of them. The table has 72,000 or so clones, around four fifths seen once. The receptor was derived from a human patient who received a liver transplant. Some T cells may be the graft donor's. V gene TRBV27 combines with J gene TRBJ2-7; TRBD1 agrees at 9 bases. The sample consisted of CD4+ T cells from blood, taken at the 22-month timepoint. CDR3 region: CASSPPPGQGLYEQYF. The CDR3 region has the DNA TGTGCCAGCAGTCCACCCCCGGGACAGGGACTCTACGAGCAGTACTTC.